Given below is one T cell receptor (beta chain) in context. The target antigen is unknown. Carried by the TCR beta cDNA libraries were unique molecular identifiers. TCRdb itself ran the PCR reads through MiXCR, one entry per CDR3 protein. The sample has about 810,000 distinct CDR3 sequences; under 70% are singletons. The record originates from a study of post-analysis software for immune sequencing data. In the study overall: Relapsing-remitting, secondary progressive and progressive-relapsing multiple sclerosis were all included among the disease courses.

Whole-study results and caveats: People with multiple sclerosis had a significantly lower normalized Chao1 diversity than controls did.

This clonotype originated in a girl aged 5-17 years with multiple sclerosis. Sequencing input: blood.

CDR3 bases: TGTGCCAGCAGTTACTCGTCCGGGGGGGAAGAGACCCAGTACTTC. It is translated as CASSYSSGGEETQYF. The chain combines TRBV6-6 with TRBJ2-5, with 8 bases identical to TRBD2. The V and J ends lost 0 bases and 3 bases, in that order; junction bases with no gene match: 3. Germline V gene data show CDR1 as MNHNY and CDR2 as SVGAGI (reference sequence). The CDR3 is 15 amino acids.